These T cell receptor beta chains were read from a single sample in a study of blood T cell repertoires in COVID-19. Using immunoSEQ multiplex PCR, the repertoire was profiled, and TCRdb retains in-frame clones only, with some absent. The top ten hold almost 9.5% of the sample, which has fewer than 350,000 clones, roughly 90% seen once. The sample taken for sequencing was peripheral blood. These receptors all stem from a man aged 18 to 29 with active or convalescent COVID-19. Each CDR3 is given with its conserved first and last residue. A D gene is named only where the DNA matches it firmly. The size of a clone is reported for some rows only, either as once, few or many, or as a class for expanded clones.

v_call	clone_size	d_call	cdr3_length	j_call	cdr3_nt	cdr3_aa
TRBV6-5	.	TRBD1	16	TRBJ1-2	TGTGCCAGCAGTTATGGACAGGGGCGAACGATTTATGGCTACACCTTC	CASSYGQGRTIYGYTF
TRBV6-5	.	.	12	TRBJ2-7	TGTGCCAGCAGGGGGGGTTACTACGAGCAGTACTTC	CASRGGYYEQYF
TRBV10-1	.	.	16	TRBJ1-1	TGCGCCAGCAGTGAGTTTGTCAGGGAAGGGAACACTGAAGCTTTCTTT	CASSEFVREGNTEAFF
TRBV6-5	.	.	14	TRBJ2-7	TGTGCCAGCACCGGGGTACAGGGCTCCTACGAGCAGTACTTC	CASTGVQGSYEQYF
TRBV5-4	.	TRBD2	16	TRBJ2-5	TGTGCCAGCAGCTTCCTAGCGGGGGGGCCTGGAGAGACCCAGTACTTC	CASSFLAGGPGETQYF
TRBV6-5	once	TRBD1	13	TRBJ1-4	TGTGCCAGCAGCGACAGGGGGGATGAAAAACTGTTTTTT	CASSDRGDEKLFF
TRBV13	.	TRBD1	16	TRBJ1-2	TGTGCCAGCAGTTTCCAGCTCGGGACAGCCTCCTATGGCTACACCTTC	CASSFQLGTASYGYTF
TRBV9	.	TRBD1	18	TRBJ1-1	TGTGCCAGCAGCGCCCCTCCGGGACAGGGAGGGGAAAGGACTGAAGCTTTCTTT	CASSAPPGQGGERTEAFF
TRBV3-1/TRBV3-2	.	.	15	TRBJ2-4	TGTGCCAGCAGCCAAGATCTCCTAGCCAAAAACATTCAGTACTTC	CASSQDLLAKNIQYF
TRBV19	.	TRBD1	16	TRBJ2-2	TGTGCCAGTAGTGGAGGGGACAGGGCGAACACCGGGGAGCTGTTTTTT	CASSGGDRANTGELFF
TRBV5-1	.	TRBD1	17	TRBJ1-2	TGCGCCAGCAGCTCGCCTTACGAAGGGACAGGGGAGTATGGCTACACCTTC	CASSSPYEGTGEYGYTF
TRBV10-2	.	.	15	TRBJ2-5	TGCGCCAGCAGTGAGCCAGGGGTGGTAGGGGAGACCCAGTACTTC	CASSEPGVVGETQYF
TRBV6-5	.	.	14	TRBJ1-2	TGTGCCAGCAGTAGTCGGGACACAGCTTATGGCTACACCTTC	CASSSRDTAYGYTF
TRBV10-3	.	.	14	TRBJ2-7	TGTGCCATCAGTGAGTCGGGGCAACTGGGCGAGCAGTACTTC	CAISESGQLGEQYF
TRBV11-2	.	.	14	TRBJ1-1	TGTGCCACCTTTCGGGGTTGGGGGAACACTGAAGCTTTCTTT	CATFRGWGNTEAFF
TRBV9	.	.	15	TRBJ1-5	TGTGCCAGCAGCGTAGAGGGAGGGTTCGATCAGCCCCAGCATTTT	CASSVEGGFDQPQHF
TRBV9	.	TRBD1	15	TRBJ1-2	TGTGCCAGCAGTGCGGGGACACCGGGACAGTATGGCTACACCTTC	CASSAGTPGQYGYTF
TRBV4-3	.	.	15	TRBJ2-3	TGCGCCAGCAGCCAAGTTCCTAGCGGCACAGATACGCAGTATTTT	CASSQVPSGTDTQYF
TRBV2	.	TRBD1	15	TRBJ2-6	TGTGCCAGCAGGGGAGACAGGGTCGGGGCCAACGTCCTGACTTTC	CASRGDRVGANVLTF
TRBV19	.	TRBD1	17	TRBJ1-6	TGTGCCAGTAGTACCTCCTCGACAGGGCACTATAATTCACCCCTCCACTTT	CASSTSSTGHYNSPLHF
TRBV5-1	.	TRBD1	14	TRBJ1-1	TGCGCCAGCAGCACACAGGGGGTGAACACTGAAGCTTTCTTT	CASSTQGVNTEAFF
TRBV5-1	.	.	14	TRBJ1-2	TGCGCCAGCAGCAGGGTACCGGGGGACTATGGCTACACCTTC	CASSRVPGDYGYTF
TRBV2	.	.	14	TRBJ1-2	TGTGCCAGCAGGAGGAGTTCAGGGATCAACGGCTACACCTTC	CASRRSSGINGYTF
TRBV16	.	TRBD2	17	TRBJ2-1	TGTGCCAGCAGCCAATTCCGACTAGCGGGGGGCTACAATGAGCAGTTCTTC	CASSQFRLAGGYNEQFF
TRBV7-9	.	.	14	TRBJ2-7	TGTGCCAGCAGCTTAAGTCTGAGCCCCTACGAGCAGTACTTC	CASSLSLSPYEQYF
TRBV15	.	.	16	TRBJ2-3	TGTGCCACCTCTCACTCGGGCAGGGGGGTCACAGATACGCAGTATTTT	CATSHSGRGVTDTQYF